This is a list of T cell receptor beta chains from one sample in a study of blood T cell repertoires in COVID-19. TCRdb's table, derived via immunoSEQ multiplex PCR, lists solely in-frame clones and lacks some. The sample lists about 300,000 clones, roughly nine tenths occurring once. The sample taken for sequencing was peripheral blood. The receptors derive from a man aged 18 to 29 who had recovered from COVID-19. The CDR3 runs from the conserved cysteine through the conserved F or W. A D gene is named only where the DNA matches it firmly. Where a row states a size, it is once, few, many or the class of an expanded clone; other rows omit it.

CDR3 DNA	CDR3 protein	clone size	J gene	D gene	V gene
TGTGCCAGCAGTTACAGTCAAGCGGGAGAGCAGTACTTC	CASSYSQAGEQYF	-	TRBJ2-7	TRBD2	TRBV6-5
TGTGCCAGCAGTGGCGGTCGCATTACTGAAGCTTTCTTT	CASSGGRITEAFF	-	TRBJ1-1	-	TRBV2
TGTGCCAGCAGCCAAGCCGCCGGGACAGCCTCACCCCTCCACTTT	CASSQAAGTASPLHF	once	TRBJ1-6	TRBD1	TRBV3-1/TRBV3-2
TGTGCCAGCAGCCCCAAGGGACAGATGAACACTGAAGCTTTCTTT	CASSPKGQMNTEAFF	-	TRBJ1-1	TRBD1	TRBV5-4
TGCGCCAGCAGCTTGGCCCCCCGGCAGAGCGTCACTGAAGCTTTCTTT	CASSLAPRQSVTEAFF	-	TRBJ1-1	-	TRBV5-1
TGCGCCAGCAGCCAAGGGTGGCAGGGTGGAAACACCATATATTTT	CASSQGWQGGNTIYF	-	TRBJ1-3	-	TRBV4-3
TGTGCCAGCAGCCATGGGACAGCTATCCCCCAATCACATTTT	CASSHGTAIPQSHF	-	TRBJ1-5	TRBD1	TRBV6-6
TGCGCCAGCAGCCCAGAACCGGGTTCGGCCAAAAACATTCAGTACTTC	CASSPEPGSAKNIQYF	-	TRBJ2-4	-	TRBV4-1
TGCGCCAGCTCAACCGGGACAGATCAGCCCCAGCATTTT	CASSTGTDQPQHF	-	TRBJ1-5	TRBD1	TRBV10-1
TGTGCCAGCAGTTTCTCACGAACGGAGAATTCACCCCTCCACTTT	CASSFSRTENSPLHF	-	TRBJ1-6	-	TRBV6-5
TGTGCCAGCAGTTGGGGACAGGGGCAAAATCAGCCCCAGCATTTT	CASSWGQGQNQPQHF	-	TRBJ1-5	TRBD1	TRBV6-5
TGTGCCAGTAGCAGGGCCGTCCCGGGAGCCTACAATGAGCAGTTCTTC	CASSRAVPGAYNEQFF	-	TRBJ2-1	-	TRBV19
TGTGCCAGCAGTCAGACAGACAAGAACTATGGCTACACCTTC	CASSQTDKNYGYTF	-	TRBJ1-2	-	TRBV11-2
TGTGCCAGCAGTCCCCCCGTCCCGGAGGGTCAGCCCCAGCATTTT	CASSPPVPEGQPQHF	once	TRBJ1-5	-	TRBV27
TGTGCCAGCAGTCCGAACGGAGTGGGTAATGAAGCTTTCTTT	CASSPNGVGNEAFF	-	TRBJ1-1	-	TRBV5-6
TGTGCCAGCAGGCCCCCGGCGGGACAGGGCCTCAATGAGCAGTTCTTC	CASRPPAGQGLNEQFF	once	TRBJ2-1	TRBD1	TRBV7-8
TGTGCCAGTAGTATGTTCTACCCGATTACCGGGGAGCTGTTTTTT	CASSMFYPITGELFF	-	TRBJ2-2	-	TRBV19
TGTGCCAGCAGTATACAGGGGCAGTCCCTGAACACCGGGGAGCTGTTTTTT	CASSIQGQSLNTGELFF	few	TRBJ2-2	TRBD1	TRBV11-2
TGTGCCAGCAGCCCCTTTGGGGGGGGGAGTCTCACCAAAAACATTCAGTACTTC	CASSPFGGGSLTKNIQYF	-	TRBJ2-4	TRBD2	TRBV28
TGTGCCAGCAGTTCTACTTTTCACTGGCGGGGGTTCACTGAAGCTTTCTTT	CASSSTFHWRGFTEAFF	-	TRBJ1-1	-	TRBV6-2/TRBV6-3
TGTGCCAGCAGCTCCGCGTGGCAGTTCTTC	CASSSAWQFF	-	TRBJ2-1	-	TRBV2
TGTGCCAGCGGGGACCCGGGACTAGCGGTAACAGATACGCAGTATTTT	CASGDPGLAVTDTQYF	-	TRBJ2-3	TRBD2	TRBV2
TGTGCCAGCAGCGTAGGGGCGGGAGAGGGGGGCGAGCAGTACTTC	CASSVGAGEGGEQYF	-	TRBJ2-7	-	TRBV9
TGTGCCAGCACCCCCGCGGGGGCGGGTGGCTACACCTTC	CASTPAGAGGYTF	-	TRBJ1-2	-	TRBV6-5
TGTGCCAGCAGCTCGGGACACAGCACTGAAGCTTTCTTT	CASSSGHSTEAFF	-	TRBJ1-1	-	TRBV7-3
TGTGCCAGCAGCAAGGAAGAGCGGGAGTTGGGCAATGAGCAGTTCTTC	CASSKEERELGNEQFF	-	TRBJ2-1	TRBD2	TRBV5-4
TGCGCCAGCAGTGAGAGAGAAAGGACAGGGAGGTGGACTGAAGCTTTCTTT	CASSERERTGRWTEAFF	-	TRBJ1-1	TRBD1	TRBV10-2
TGTGCCAGCAGCTTACGGGATGCGGGATTGAACACTGAAGCTTTCTTT	CASSLRDAGLNTEAFF	-	TRBJ1-1	-	TRBV11-2